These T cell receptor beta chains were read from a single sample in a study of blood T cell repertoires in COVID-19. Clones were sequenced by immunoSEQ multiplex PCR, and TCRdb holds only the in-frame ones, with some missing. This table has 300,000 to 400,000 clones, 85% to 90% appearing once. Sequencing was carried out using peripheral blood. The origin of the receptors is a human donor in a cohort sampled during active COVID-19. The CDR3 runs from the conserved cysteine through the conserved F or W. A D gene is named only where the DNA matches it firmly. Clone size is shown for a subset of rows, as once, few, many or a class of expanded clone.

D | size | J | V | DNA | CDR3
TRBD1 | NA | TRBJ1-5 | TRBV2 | TGTGCCAGCAGTGAAAATCCGGGACAGGGAGGACAGCCCCAGCATTTT | CASSENPGQGGQPQHF
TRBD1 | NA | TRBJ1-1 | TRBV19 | TGTGCCAGTAGTACGGACAGGGACACTGAAGCTTTCTTT | CASSTDRDTEAFF
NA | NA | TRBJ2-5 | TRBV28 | TGTGCCAGCAGTTTAACAGAAGAGACCCAGTACTTC | CASSLTEETQYF
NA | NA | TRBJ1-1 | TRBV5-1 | TGCGCCAGCAGCTTCGGGACATCTGACACTGAAGCTTTCTTT | CASSFGTSDTEAFF
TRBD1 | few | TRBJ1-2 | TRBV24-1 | TGTGCCACCAGTGATTTGCTCCAACTCATTCTACCGGGACAGGGGGGACGGGGCTACACCTTC | CATSDLLQLILPGQGGRGYTF
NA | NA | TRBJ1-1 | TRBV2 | TGTGCCAGCAGTCTGTCAGGGACTCCCCGGAACACTGAAGCTTTCTTT | CASSLSGTPRNTEAFF
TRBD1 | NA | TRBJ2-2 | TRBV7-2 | TGTGCCAGCAGCTTAGGGACAGGGTTAGGGGTGACCGGGGAGCTGTTTTTT | CASSLGTGLGVTGELFF
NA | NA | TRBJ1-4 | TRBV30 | TGTGCCTGGAGTCCCCAGTTAAATGAAAAACTGTTTTTT | CAWSPQLNEKLFF
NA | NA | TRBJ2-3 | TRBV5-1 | TGCGCCAGCAGCCCCGCGCTAGGTGTCACAGATACGCAGTATTTT | CASSPALGVTDTQYF
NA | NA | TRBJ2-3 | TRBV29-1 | TGCAGCGTTGAATCCCAATATAATGGGGGGGCCCCCACAGATACGCAGTATTTT | CSVESQYNGGAPTDTQYF
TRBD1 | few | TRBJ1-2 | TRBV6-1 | TGTGCCAGCAGTGACAAAACTTCAGGGGGCAACTATGGCTACACCTTC | CASSDKTSGGNYGYTF
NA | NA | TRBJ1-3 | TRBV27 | TGTGCCAGCAGTCCGCAACGAGGAGGAAGGAACACCATATATTTT | CASSPQRGGRNTIYF
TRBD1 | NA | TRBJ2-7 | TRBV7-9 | TGTGCCAGCAGCCCTATAGGGACGGGACAGGGGCGTTACGAGCAGTACTTC | CASSPIGTGQGRYEQYF
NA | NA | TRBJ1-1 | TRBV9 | TGTGCCAGCAGCCCCCTTCCCGGGGTAAGAGCTTTCTTT | CASSPLPGVRAFF
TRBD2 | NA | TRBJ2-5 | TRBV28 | TGTGCCAGCAGACAACACCGGACTAGCGGGAGTACCCAGTACTTC | CASRQHRTSGSTQYF
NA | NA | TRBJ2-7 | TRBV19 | TGTGCCAGTAGTTTCCGGGTACGCTACGAGCAGTACTTC | CASSFRVRYEQYF
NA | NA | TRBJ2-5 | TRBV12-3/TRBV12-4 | TGTGCCAGCAACCGGGGATTTAAAGAGACCCAGTACTTC | CASNRGFKETQYF
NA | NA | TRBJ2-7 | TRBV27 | TGTGCCAGCAGTCCAGAGCCCAACAGGTCCCCCTACGAGCAGTACTTC | CASSPEPNRSPYEQYF
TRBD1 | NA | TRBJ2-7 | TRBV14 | TGTGCCAGCAGCCCGACCTCCGGGACAGTTTACGAGCAGTACTTC | CASSPTSGTVYEQYF
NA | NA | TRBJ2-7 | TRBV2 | TGTGCCAGCAGGCTGGAAGGGGGAAAGGGCTACGAGCAGTACTTC | CASRLEGGKGYEQYF
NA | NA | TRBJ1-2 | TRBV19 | TGTGCCAGTAGTATAACCCAAACAGGGATCTATGGCTACACCTTC | CASSITQTGIYGYTF
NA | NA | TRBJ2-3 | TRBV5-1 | TGCGCCAGCAGCTTGGACCCCAGTGTAGATACGCAGTATTTT | CASSLDPSVDTQYF
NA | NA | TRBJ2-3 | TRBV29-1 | TGCAGCGTTGGGGAGCTTACGCAGTATTTT | CSVGELTQYF
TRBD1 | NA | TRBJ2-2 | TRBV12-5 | TGTGCTAGTGGTTTCGCCGGGACAGCCAACACCGGGGAGCTGTTTTTT | CASGFAGTANTGELFF
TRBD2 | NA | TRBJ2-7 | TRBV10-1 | TGCGCCAGCAGTGGGACTAGCGAAACAACCTACGAGCAGTACTTC | CASSGTSETTYEQYF
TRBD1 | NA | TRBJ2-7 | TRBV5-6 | TGTGCCAGCAGCTTTGAGCAGGGGGTGGGCGAGCAGTACTTC | CASSFEQGVGEQYF
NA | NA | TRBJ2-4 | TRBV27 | TGTGCCAGCCAAACGTTTGTAAGGGGTAGTAACATTCAGTACTTC | CASQTFVRGSNIQYF